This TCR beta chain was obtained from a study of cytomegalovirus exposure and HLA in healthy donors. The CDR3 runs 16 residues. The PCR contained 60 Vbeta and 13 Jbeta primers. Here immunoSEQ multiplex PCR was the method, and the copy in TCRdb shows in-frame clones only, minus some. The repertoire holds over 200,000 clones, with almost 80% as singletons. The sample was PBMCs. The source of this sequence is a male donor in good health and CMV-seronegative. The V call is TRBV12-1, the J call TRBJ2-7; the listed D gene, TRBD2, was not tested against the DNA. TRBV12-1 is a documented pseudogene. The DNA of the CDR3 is TGTGCCAGCAGCTACCCCAGACTAGCGGGGAACTACGAGCAGTACTTC. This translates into CASSYPRLAGNYEQYF.